The 29 T cell receptor beta chains listed next were all sequenced from one sample in a study of T and B cells in COVID-19 patients. TRB rearrangements were amplified by multiplex PCR with BIOMED2 TRB-A/B primers. TCRdb used MiXCR to reprocess the multiplex PCR reads, holding one entry per CDR3 protein. The repertoire holds about 5,300 distinct CDR3 sequences, with roughly a fifth as singletons. From blood, about 240-550 ng of genomic DNA served as TRB template. The material sequenced was blood. The receptors were sampled from a human donor with active COVID-19.

This clonotype was recorded at least ten times. The V gene is TRBV12-3 or TRBV12-4, the J gene TRBJ2-7; 7 bases agree with TRBD1. The CDR3 covers 13 residues. V was clipped by 7 bases and J by 4 bases; unmatched bases: 7. As DNA, the CDR3 is TGTGCCAGCACGACAGGGAGAATATACGAGCAGTACTTC. Its translation: CASTTGRIYEQYF.

This clonotype came up many times. The chain couples TRBV18 to TRBJ1-1, with 8 bases lining up with TRBD1. The CDR3 is 15 residues long. CDR1 and CDR2 from the germline V gene are KGHSH and LQKENI. Unmatched junction bases numbered 4, after V lost 0 bases and J lost 4 bases. The DNA for the CDR3 is TGTGCCAGCTCACCACCAGGACAGGGAGGCACTGAAGCTTTCTTT. Amino acids: CASSPPGQGGTEAFF.

There are a few counts of this clonotype. The chain joins TRBV6-1 to TRBJ2-5; 9 nucleotides line up with TRBD2. The CDR3 runs 17 residues. The J segment lost 2 bases and the V segment lost 1 base, leaving 8 bases of the junction unmatched. Germline V gene data show CDR1 as MNHNS and CDR2 as SASEGT. CDR3 in DNA: TGTGCCAGCAGTGAAGAACTAGCGGGCTCCTTTCAAGAGACCCAGTACTTC. Encoded protein: CASSEELAGSFQETQYF.

The chain carries TRBV5-4 and TRBJ2-7, with 9 bases lining up with TRBD1. The J call could be wrong; TRBJ2-1 is a better fit for the DNA end. Germline-derived CDR1 and CDR2 are SGHNT and YYREEE (reference sequence). The CDR3 totals 14 residues. CDR3 region: CAAGAGTGKSEQFF. CDR3 sequence (DNA): TGTGCCGCCGGGGCCGGGACAGGGAAATCCGAGCAGTTCTTC.

CDR3 sequence: CASSRLWENTEAFF. The DNA for the CDR3 is TGTGCCAGCAGCAGACTGTGGGAGAACACTGAAGCTTTCTTT. V is TRBV7-6 and J is TRBJ1-1; unclear D gene. The CDR3 sequence is 14 residues long. Germline values: CDR1 SGHVS, CDR2 FNYEAQ. Trimming took off 5 bases at V and 1 base at J, with 11 bases between the two ends.

In the case of this clonotype: This may stem from a read error, because a much larger clone lies one nucleotide away. This sequence joins TRBV15 and TRBJ1-5, with a tentative D call TRBD1 (6 bases). The CDR3 spans 13 residues. V lost 8 bases and J lost 7, with 15 bases in between. Per the germline V gene, CDR1 is LNHNV and CDR2 is YYDKDF (reference sequence). The CDR3 is CATALQGRQPQHF. In DNA, the CDR3 is TGTGCCACCGCTTTACAGGGAAGGCAGCCCCAGCATTTT.

The chain joins TRBV4-3 to TRBJ1-3; D is perhaps TRBD1 (5 bases). The CDR3 spans 18 residues. CDR1 and CDR2 from the germline V gene are LGHNA and YSLEER. The V end was cut by 0 bases, the J end by 1 base, with 16 bases between. The CDR3 spells CASSQDLGRAGSGNTIYF. CDR3 in DNA: TGCGCCAGCAGCCAAGATCTGGGCAGGGCAGGTTCTGGAAACACCATATATTTT.

This clonotype was picked up a small number of times. The chain uses TRBV20-1 and TRBJ1-4; unclear D gene. Germline CDR1 DFQATT, CDR2 SNEGSKA (reference sequence). V lost 1 base and J lost 2, with 2 bases in between. The CDR3 loop spans 12 amino acids. In nucleotides, the CDR3 is TGCAGTGCTAGAGGGACTAATGAAAAACTGTTTTTT. Translating gives CSARGTNEKLFF.

This clonotype is categorized as medium-sized. The chain links TRBV6-5 to TRBJ1-3, with a possible D match to TRBD1 (5 bases). CDR1 and CDR2 from the germline V gene are MNHEY and SVGAGI. Trimming removed 2 bases at V and 4 bases at J, with 9 bases between. This CDR3 comprises 14 residues. This chain's CDR3 is CASSYVQGGNTIYF. The CDR3 region has the DNA TGTGCCAGCAGTTACGTCCAGGGAGGAAACACCATATATTTT.

This clonotype was seen more than once but under ten times. V and J are TRBV20-1 and TRBJ1-5, with 9 nucleotides matching TRBD1. Trimming took 3 bases from V and 5 from J; bases not matched to a gene: 8. The length of the CDR3 is 15 residues. Germline V lookup: CDR1 DFQATT, CDR2 SNEGSKA (reference sequence). The CDR3 DNA sequence: TGCAGTGCTAGGGTCGGGACAGGGAATGATCAGCCCCAGCATTTT. It yields the protein CSARVGTGNDQPQHF.

With respect to this clonotype: The junction departs from germline at one end; a sequencing error may be responsible. The chain employs TRBV20-1 and TRBJ2-7; 10 bases are a match to TRBD2. This CDR3 region has 14 residues. Germline lookup yields CDR1 DFQATT and CDR2 SNEGSKA (reference sequence). CDR3 in amino acids: CSTSYLAGAYEQYF. CDR3 nucleotides: TGCAGTACTAGTTATCTAGCGGGGGCCTACGAGCAGTACTTC.

This clonotype is classed as medium-sized. The J gene is TRBJ2-3, the V gene TRBV6-2 or TRBV6-3; 10 bases are a match to TRBD2. CDR1 and CDR2 (germline): MNHEY, SVGEGT. J lost 2 bases, V lost 6 bases, and 8 bases had no gene match. This CDR3 is 16 amino acids long. The CDR3 DNA is TGTGCCAGCAGACCCCTAGCGGGAGCCACCACAGATACGCAGTATTTT. Protein: CASRPLAGATTDTQYF.

The chain carries TRBV4-3 and TRBJ1-3; D perhaps matches TRBD1 (6 bases). From germline, CDR1 is LGHNA and CDR2 YSLEER. The germline V and J ends were trimmed by 0 bases and 9 bases, with 12 bases remaining between them. CDR3 size: 14 residues. This chain's CDR3 is CASSQEAGGATIYF. DNA for the CDR3: TGCGCCAGCAGCCAAGAAGCGGGGGGGGCCACCATATATTTT.

In its sample, this clonotype ranks as medium-sized (0.01 to 0.1%). The chain is built from TRBV6-6 and TRBJ2-7; no clear D. Trimming pared 2 bases from V and 7 bases from J, leaving 12 bases between. The V gene's germline CDR1 is MNHNY and CDR2 SVGAGI (reference sequence). The CDR3 is 13 residues long. The CDR3 loop reads CASSYDFLGEQYF. In nucleotides, the CDR3 is TGTGCCAGCAGTTACGACTTCTTGGGGGAGCAGTACTTC.

This clonotype was picked up many times. The genes are TRBV27 and TRBJ1-1, with a tentative D call TRBD1 (5 bases). Germline assignment: CDR1 MNHEY and CDR2 SMNVEV (reference sequence). Trimming cost V 3 bases and J 8 bases, with 13 bases left between them. This CDR3 region has 13 residues. The CDR3 loop reads CASSFHKTAEAFF. CDR3 in DNA: TGTGCCAGCAGTTTCCATAAGACAGCGGAAGCTTTCTTT.

The chain combines TRBV7-2 with TRBJ2-3; 10 nucleotides align to TRBD2. Germline V gene lookup returns CDR1 SGHTA and CDR2 FQGNSA. CDR3 length: 16 amino acids. V lost 2 bases to trimming and J lost 1 base; unmatched junction nucleotides: 3. The CDR3 here is CASSLSGLAGTDTQYF. The DNA of the CDR3 is TGTGCCAGCAGCTTATCAGGACTAGCGGGCACAGATACGCAGTATTTT.

This clonotype was seen many times. This rearrangement joins TRBV12-3 or TRBV12-4 to TRBJ1-1; possibly TRBD1 for D (6 bases). V lost 6 bases, J lost 0 bases, and 14 bases lay in between. The CDR3 is 15 amino acids. CDR3 DNA: TGTGCCAGCAGCGTCTACGGGGACATGAACACTGAAGCTTTCTTT. Amino acids: CASSVYGDMNTEAFF.

By sample fraction, this clonotype is medium-sized. This chain connects TRBV15 to TRBJ2-2, with 12 bases lining up with TRBD2. Trimming removed 3 bases from V and 5 bases from J; junction bases left unmatched: 7. There are 17 residues in the CDR3. Per germline, CDR1 LNHNV and CDR2 YYDKDF (reference sequence). The CDR3 DNA reads as TGTGCCACCAGCAGCTCCAGACTAGCGGGAGATACCGGGGAGCTGTTTTTT. Translating gives CATSSSRLAGDTGELFF.

Comment on this clonotype: Because the CDR3 is missing its conserved closing phenylalanine or tryptophan, this is likely a read error. V gene TRBV11-1 combines with J gene TRBJ1-3; unclear D gene. The CDR3 extends over 12 amino acids. The germline gives CDR1 SGHAT, CDR2 FQDESV (reference sequence). The V gene lost 5 bases and the J gene lost 6 bases, with 8 bases spanning the gap. CDR3 protein: CASSPLSNTIYY. The CDR3 region has the DNA TGTGCCAGCAGCCCCCTCTCAAACACCATATATTAT.

The gene calls are TRBV7-2 and TRBJ1-1; D unclear. The CDR3 covers 13 residues. Trimming removed 7 bases at V and 1 base at J, with 10 bases between. Looked up from germline, CDR1 is SGHTA and CDR2 is FQGNSA. The CDR3 nucleotides are TGTGCCAGCAAGGTACAAACGAACACTGAAGCTTTCTTT. Its protein product is CASKVQTNTEAFF.

This clonotype ranks as large. CDR3 protein: CASKGTDSSSYEQYF. The CDR3 DNA is TGTGCCAGTAAAGGCACGGACAGCAGCTCCTACGAGCAGTACTTC. The J gene is TRBJ2-7, the V gene TRBV19; D perhaps matches TRBD1 (6 bases). Germline V CDR1 and CDR2: LNHDA, SQIVND (reference sequence). V was clipped by 7 bases and J by 0 bases, with 16 bases between them. The CDR3 has 15 amino acids.

This chain uses TRBV5-1 with TRBJ2-7; 11 nucleotides align to TRBD1. The CDR3 spans 15 residues. Germline loops: CDR1 SGHRS, CDR2 YFSETQ. Trimming took 4 bases from V and 6 from J; bases not matched to a gene: 9. The CDR3 here is CASSEGDRGKGEQYF. CDR3 bases: TGCGCCAGCAGCGAGGGGGACAGGGGGAAGGGCGAGCAGTACTTC. Variable domain in full (rest from reference TRBV5-1 and TRBJ2-7): KAGVTQTPRYLIKTRGQQVTLSCSPISGHRSVSWYQQTPGQGLQFLFEYFSETQRNKGNFPGRFSGRQFSNSRSEMNVSTLELGDSALYLCASSEGDRGKGEQYFGPGTRLTVT.

There are a few counts of this clonotype. This chain joins TRBV11-2 and TRBJ2-2; D ambiguous. CDR1 is SGHAT and CDR2 is FQNNGV in the germline V gene. V lost 3 bases, J lost 0 bases, and 8 bases lay in between. The CDR3 totals 15 residues. This CDR3 reads CASSFEPSNTGELFF. As DNA, the CDR3 is TGTGCCAGCAGCTTTGAACCCTCGAACACCGGGGAGCTGTTTTTT.

This clonotype rates as medium-sized (0.01 to 0.1%). The J gene is TRBJ2-1, the V gene TRBV27; D is possibly TRBD1 (5 bases). The CDR3 consists of 15 residues. Germline V gene sequence: CDR1 MNHEY, CDR2 SMNVEV (reference sequence). V lost 6 bases to trimming and J lost 5 bases, with 17 bases between them. CDR3 sequence (DNA): TGTGCCAGCAGGGGATACCGACAGACAGACAATGAGCAGTTCTTC. It encodes CASRGYRQTDNEQFF.

J is TRBJ2-1 and V is TRBV24-1, with 9 bases aligning to TRBD1. The V segment lost 1 base and the J segment 5 bases; nucleotides outside the gene matches: 8. CDR3 length equals 17 residues. Germline-derived CDR1 and CDR2 are KGHDR and SFDVKD. The CDR3 loop is CATSDLRPGQGHNEQFF. As DNA, the CDR3 is TGTGCCACCAGTGATTTACGGCCTGGACAGGGGCACAATGAGCAGTTCTTC.

V is TRBV7-2 and J is TRBJ2-3, with 13 bases that match TRBD2. In germline, CDR1 is SGHTA, CDR2 FQGNSA. The CDR3 extends over 17 amino acids. Germline trimming cut 1 base from V and 2 bases from J; bases unmatched to any gene: 3. For the CDR3, the DNA is TGTGCCAGCAGCTTAGGGACTAGCGGGAGACCCACAGATACGCAGTATTTT. Its translation is CASSLGTSGRPTDTQYF. Complete variable domain (other parts from reference TRBV7-2 and TRBJ2-3): GAGVSQSPSNKVTEKGKDVELRCDPISGHTALYWYRQSLGQGLEFLIYFQGNSAPDKSGLPSDRFSAERTGGSVSTLTIQRTQQEDSAVYLCASSLGTSGRPTDTQYFGPGTRLTVL.

This clonotype was picked up a small number of times. This sequence joins TRBV15 and TRBJ2-2, with a tentative D call TRBD2 (6 bases). CDR1 is LNHNV and CDR2 is YYDKDF in the germline V gene (reference sequence). Trimming stripped 3 bases from V and 5 bases from J, with 10 bases between. This CDR3 has 14 residues. The CDR3 is CATSRGGGTGELFF. In nucleotides, the CDR3 is TGTGCCACCAGCAGGGGGGGTGGGACCGGGGAGCTGTTTTTT.

By sample fraction, this clonotype is medium-sized. This rearrangement joins TRBV19 to TRBJ1-2; possibly TRBD1 for D (5 bases). CDR3 length: 11 residues. The V gene's germline CDR1 is LNHDA and CDR2 SQIVND (reference sequence). V was cut by 11 bases and J by 2 bases, with 9 bases left in between. CDR3 in amino acids: CASTDNYGYTF. DNA of the CDR3: TGTGCCTCGACAGACAACTATGGCTACACCTTC. The whole variable domain, remainder taken from reference TRBV19 and TRBJ1-2, is DGGITQSPKYLFRKEGQNVTLSCEQNLNHDAMYWYRQDPGQGLRLIYYSQIVNDFQKGDIAEGYSVSREKKESFPLTVTSAQKNPTAFYLCASTDNYGYTFGSGTRLTVV.

This clonotype is categorized as medium-sized. This chain joins TRBV27 and TRBJ2-3, with D hard to call. In germline, CDR1 is MNHEY, CDR2 SMNVEV (reference sequence). CDR3 length: 15 residues. Trimming removed 5 bases at V and 0 bases at J, with 12 bases between. Here the CDR3 reads CASSLWPLSTDTQYF. Here the CDR3 DNA reads TGTGCCAGCAGTCTGTGGCCCCTAAGCACAGATACGCAGTATTTT.